This T cell receptor beta chain originates from a study of control samples from healthy donors and cancer patients. Profiled with immunoSEQ multiplex PCR; TCRdb holds only in-frame clones, not every one. Of some 74,000 clones listed, more than 80% were seen once; the top ten hold around 16%. Looked up from germline, CDR1 is LGHNA and CDR2 is YNFKEQ. CDR3 length equals 15 residues. V trimming: 4 bases; J trimming: 1 base; junction bases outside the gene matches: 7. The sample consisted of blood. The source of this sequence is a man aged 55 to 70 in good health. The V call is TRBV4-2, the J call TRBJ2-7, with 7 bases aligning to TRBD1. The CDR3 DNA follows: TGTGCCAGCAGCCCGCAGGGGGAAGGATCCTACGAGCAGTACTTC. Translated, it gives CASSPQGEGSYEQYF.